The TCR beta chain under discussion was sequenced for a study of T cells in women clearing cervical HPV infection. The wider study: Donors had HPV16-related CIN3 or worse; 2 had invasive cancer. Controls' single incident HPV16 infection cleared within 12 months without precancer. Study results and limitations: CIN3+ cases had significantly higher TCR richness than controls; evenness did not differ.

The data were produced by immunoSEQ multiplex PCR, yet TCRdb's version contains in-frame clones alone and is incomplete. There are roughly 40,000 clones in the sample, with less than 6% held by the top ten. With V trimmed by 7 bases and J by 6 bases, 12 bases remained unmatched. Germline CDR1 and CDR2: PRHDT and FYEKMQ (reference sequence). CDR3 size: 14 residues. Dot-blot hybridization genotyped cervical HPV amplified with MY09/MY11 PCR. As regards this clone: Antigen unknown. The read is 3 residues too short to cover the CDR3 end, so that end is filled in from the germline J gene.

Sequenced input: blood buffy coat. The TCR sequence derives from a woman aged 18 to 75 with a cervical HPV16 infection that either progressed to CIN3+ or cleared (not recorded which). The chain links TRBV13 to TRBJ2-7; 7 bases agree with TRBD2. The CDR3 here is CASKAPAGEGEQYF. The sequenced CDR3 bases are TGTGCCAGCAAAGCTCCGGCGGGGGAGGGCGAG.